The 4 T cell receptor beta chains below were found in one sample sequenced in a study of cytomegalovirus exposure and HLA in healthy donors. Both 60 Vbeta primers and 13 Jbeta primers went into the PCR. TCRdb's copy holds only in-frame clones and misses some; the assay was immunoSEQ multiplex PCR. The repertoire holds 130,000 or so clones, with about four fifths as singletons. Input material: PBMCs. The receptors come from a woman aged 45-65 years in good health and CMV-seropositive.

In regard to this clone: At one boundary the junction diverges from the germline segment, which might be a read error. The genes are TRBV4-2 and TRBJ1-1; 10 bases agree with TRBD1. Per germline, CDR1 LGHNA and CDR2 YNFKEQ. The CDR3 has 14 residues. CDR3 nucleotides: TGTGCCAGCAGCCCGGGACAGGGGAACGCTGAAGCTTTCTTT. Translating gives CASSPGQGNAEAFF.

The chain has TRBV6-1 and TRBJ1-2; 10 bases agree with TRBD1. With V trimmed by 3 bases and J by 3 bases, 4 bases remained unmatched. CDR1 MNHNS and CDR2 SASEGT come from the germline V gene. The CDR3 consists of 15 residues. CDR3 sequence: CASSDGGQGHYGYTF. Here the CDR3 DNA reads TGTGCCAGCAGTGACGGGGGACAGGGGCACTATGGCTACACCTTC.

In this sample, this clone turned up once. This chain links TRBV5-5 with TRBJ2-7; D not resolved. CDR1 and CDR2 from the germline V gene are SGHKS and YYEKEE (reference sequence). Trimming shortened V by 2 bases and J by 3 bases, and 9 bases separated the two germline ends. This CDR3 spans 13 amino acids. DNA for the CDR3: TGTGCCAGCAGCTTTGAACAGAACTACGAGCAGTACTTC. Residues: CASSFEQNYEQYF.

The chain couples TRBV11-2 to TRBJ2-3; 8 bases are shared with TRBD2. Germline V lookup: CDR1 SGHAT, CDR2 FQNNGV. This CDR3 comprises 14 residues. V shed 3 bases and J 1 base; nucleotides not matched to a gene: 0. CDR3 nucleotides: TGTGCCAGCAGCTTGGGACTAGGCACAGATACGCAGTATTTT. This sequence encodes CASSLGLGTDTQYF.